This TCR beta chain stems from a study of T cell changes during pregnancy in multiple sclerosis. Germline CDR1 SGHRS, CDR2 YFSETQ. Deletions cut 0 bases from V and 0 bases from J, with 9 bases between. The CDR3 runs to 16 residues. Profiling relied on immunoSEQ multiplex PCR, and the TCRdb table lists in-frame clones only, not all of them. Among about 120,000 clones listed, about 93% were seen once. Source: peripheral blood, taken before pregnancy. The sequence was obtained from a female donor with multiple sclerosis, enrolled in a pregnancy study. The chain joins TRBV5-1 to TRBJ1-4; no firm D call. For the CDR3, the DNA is TGCGCCAGCAGCTTGGGGAGGGTTGCAACTAATGAAAAACTGTTTTTT. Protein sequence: CASSLGRVATNEKLFF.